One sample yielded the 15 T cell receptor beta chains listed below, sequenced in a study of relationships among human T cell subsets. From mRNA, alpha and beta CDR3 regions were amplified using semiquantitative ARM-PCR. Tagged nested gene-specific primers were used first, then communal superprimers amplified exponentially. TCRdb re-called the multiplex PCR reads with MiXCR, one entry per CDR3 protein. The table records about 15,000 distinct CDR3 sequences, around 62% of them present only once. The sequencing input was total T cells sorted from blood. Every receptor here comes from a man aged 40-50 years in good health.

This clonotype was counted only a few times. The rearrangement links TRBV11-2 to TRBJ2-7, with 8 nucleotides matching TRBD2. The CDR3 has 18 residues. Germline V gives CDR1 SGHAT, CDR2 FQNNGV. V lost 5 bases and J lost 0; bases outside the gene matches: 15. In DNA form, the CDR3 reads TGTGCCAGCAGCCTGACGGGGGGGGCGGCCTATAGCTCCTACGAGCAGTACTTC. Its translation is CASSLTGGAAYSSYEQYF.

The chain joins TRBV6-6 to TRBJ1-3; 8 bases fit TRBD1. CDR3 length equals 14 residues. Trimming took 11 bases from V and 0 from J; bases not matched to a gene: 6. Germline loops: CDR1 MNHNY, CDR2 SVGAGI (reference sequence). CDR3 loop: CASTGALSGNTIYF. CDR3 sequence (DNA): TGTGCCTCGACAGGGGCGCTCTCTGGAAACACCATATATTTT.

Only a few counts were recorded for this clonotype. The genes are TRBV4-1 and TRBJ2-7; 9 bases are a match to TRBD1. CDR1 MGHRA and CDR2 YSYEKL come from the germline V gene. V trimming: 1 base; J trimming: 4 bases; junction bases outside the gene matches: 8. CDR3 length: 16 amino acids. The CDR3 DNA reads TGCGCCAGCAGCCAAGGGTTTTCGACAGGGGGGTACGAGCAGTACTTC. It yields the protein CASSQGFSTGGYEQYF.

This clonotype appeared a few times. The V and J genes are TRBV19 and TRBJ2-3; 7 bases line up with TRBD1. The germline gives CDR1 LNHDA, CDR2 SQIVND (reference sequence). The CDR3 is made up of 15 amino acids. V lost 7 bases, J lost 0 bases, and 7 bases stayed unmatched. The CDR3 nucleotides read TGTGCCAGTATTTCCCGGACAGGTAGCACAGATACGCAGTATTTT. Its translation is CASISRTGSTDTQYF.

This sequence joins TRBV20-1 and TRBJ2-2, with 10 bases identical to TRBD2. J was trimmed by 3 bases and V by 2 bases; bases with no gene match: 0. CDR3 length: 14 amino acids. Germline CDR1 reads DFQATT; CDR2 reads SNEGSKA (reference sequence). CDR3 protein: CSARLAGDTGELFF. The CDR3, as DNA: TGCAGTGCTAGACTAGCGGGAGACACCGGGGAGCTGTTTTTT.

The table lists this clonotype with a few counts. CDR3 sequence reads: CASSLGTGRTGNTIYF. CDR3 bases: TGTGCCAGCAGTTTAGGGACAGGGAGGACTGGAAACACCATATATTTT. The V gene is TRBV28, the J gene TRBJ1-3, with 9 positions matching TRBD1. From germline, CDR1 is MDHEN and CDR2 SYDVKM. Trimming cost V 2 bases and J 2 bases; bases outside gene matches: 4. This CDR3 is built from 16 residues.

This clonotype appeared a single time. At one boundary the junction diverges from the germline segment, which might be a read error. This chain links TRBV2 with TRBJ2-7; D is undetermined. The CDR3 loop spans 11 amino acids. The germline V gene encodes CDR1 SNHLY and CDR2 FYNNEI. In DNA form, the CDR3 reads TGTGCCAGCAGTGGAGCTTACGAGCGGTACTTC. This gives the protein CASSGAYERYF.

The chain links TRBV20-1 to TRBJ2-3; 10 bases align to TRBD2. This CDR3 has 17 amino acids. V trimming: 0 bases; J trimming: 1 base; junction bases outside the gene matches: 7. Germline CDR1 DFQATT, CDR2 SNEGSKA (reference sequence). The CDR3 here is CSARDGLAGAGTDTQYF. In DNA form, the CDR3 reads TGCAGTGCTAGAGATGGGCTAGCGGGAGCTGGCACAGATACGCAGTATTTT.

The chain is built from TRBV5-1 and TRBJ2-1; D not resolved. In germline, CDR1 is SGHRS, CDR2 YFSETQ. The CDR3 sequence is 15 residues long. V was trimmed by 4 bases and J by 6 bases, leaving 17 bases between them. DNA for the CDR3: TGCGCCAGCAGCCTGGCCTCCTCGGGCATCAATGAGCAGTTCTTC. This codes for CASSLASSGINEQFF.

The chain carries TRBV6-1 and TRBJ2-7; 15 bases line up with TRBD2. J was trimmed by 0 bases and V by 6 bases; bases with no gene match: 6. Germline loops: CDR1 MNHNS, CDR2 SASEGT. This CDR3 comprises 17 residues. The CDR3 DNA follows: TGTGCCAGCAGGACGGGACTAGCGGGGGGAAACTCCTACGAGCAGTACTTC. Translating it yields CASRTGLAGGNSYEQYF.

This clonotype was counted between two and nine times. J is TRBJ2-1 and V is TRBV7-9; D may be TRBD1 (6 bases). The length of the CDR3 is 15 residues. Germline V gene lookup returns CDR1 SEHNR and CDR2 FQNEAQ (reference sequence). Trimming stripped 4 bases from V and 6 bases from J, with 16 bases between. The CDR3 region has the DNA TGTGCCAGCAGCTCCGGACAGTCGGGATCCAATGAGCAGTTCTTC. Translated: CASSSGQSGSNEQFF.

The V and J genes are TRBV20-1 and TRBJ2-3; no clear D gene. From germline, CDR1 is DFQATT and CDR2 SNEGSKA (reference sequence). V was pared by 1 base and J by 6 bases, with 8 bases between. The CDR3 totals 12 residues. The CDR3 reads CSARARVDTQYF. The CDR3 DNA reads TGCAGTGCTAGAGCCCGAGTGGATACGCAGTATTTT.

The CDR3 DNA sequence: TGTGCCAGCAGCAAGGGACTAGCGGGAGAGAATACGCAGTATTTT. Its translation is CASSKGLAGENTQYF. This chain connects TRBV7-2 to TRBJ2-3; TRBD2 matches 14 bases. Trimming took 5 bases from V and 7 from J; bases not matched to a gene: 5. Germline CDR1 reads SGHTA; CDR2 reads FQGNSA. The CDR3 runs to 15 residues.

This clonotype showed up just a few times. The J gene is TRBJ2-7, the V gene TRBV6-6; possibly TRBD2 for D (5 bases). The V and J ends lost 4 bases and 3 bases respectively, with 13 bases between them. CDR1 is MNHNY and CDR2 is SVGAGI in the germline V gene (reference sequence). The CDR3 length is 14 residues. CDR3 amino acids: CASSFARGSYEQYF. The CDR3 DNA sequence: TGTGCCAGCAGTTTCGCCCGGGGAAGCTACGAGCAGTACTTC.

This sequence joins TRBV4-1 and TRBJ1-1; D is unclear. V lost 6 bases and J lost 2, with 10 bases in between. This CDR3 is built from 13 residues. The germline V gene encodes CDR1 MGHRA and CDR2 YSYEKL. CDR3 residues: CASSRTDNTEAFF. CDR3 nucleotide sequence: TGCGCCAGCAGTCGAACAGATAACACTGAAGCTTTCTTT.